The clone carrying this TCR beta chain has just a few counts. Its antigen is unidentified. V gave up 7 bases and J gave up 2 bases, with 20 bases separating them. The length of the CDR3 is 16 residues. The germline gives CDR1 SGHVS, CDR2 FQNEAQ. This sample was included in a study of T cells in Graves' hyperthyroidism and ophthalmopathy. The study, taken as a whole, reports: A model built on 13 V-J features separated ophthalmopathy from stable hyperthyroidism. Among thyroid clonotypes expanded above 0.001, most also appeared in blood.

Patients affected by ophthalmopathy presented a Clinical Activity Score of at least 3, a NOSPECS grade of at least 4, and disease duration below 3 months. The authors took PBMCs from 10 ml fresh peripheral blood. The source material, RNA transcripts, was used to amplify TCR beta CDR3 regions. Initially, a first-round RT-PCR of the TCR CDR3 employed the HTBI primer set. TCRdb re-called the multiplex PCR reads with MiXCR, one entry per CDR3 protein. The table includes roughly 650,000 distinct CDR3 sequences, approximately 15% detected once. The TCR was taken from a woman between 40 and 55 years old with Graves' ophthalmopathy. The V gene is TRBV7-8, the J gene TRBJ2-5; D remains unclear. What was sequenced was blood. As DNA, the CDR3 is TGTGCCAGCACCATTCACCATTCTTACTTTCAAGAGACCCAGTACTTC. Amino acid sequence: CASTIHHSYFQETQYF.